Following are 21 T cell receptor beta chains from one sample sequenced in a study of blood T cell repertoires in COVID-19. Only in-frame clones appear in the TCRdb table, and some are missing; sequencing was by immunoSEQ multiplex PCR. The sample holds a few hundred thousand clones, around 89% seen once. The sample consisted of peripheral blood. These receptor sequences come from a man aged 60 to 69 who had recovered from COVID-19.

The chain has TRBV27 and TRBJ2-1; D not resolved. The CDR3 extends over 15 amino acids. Germline CDR1 reads MNHEY; CDR2 reads SMNVEV (reference sequence). V lost 3 bases and J lost 4, with 13 bases in between. The CDR3 spells CASSFAPVLYNEQFF. Written as DNA, the CDR3 is TGTGCCAGCAGTTTTGCCCCGGTCCTGTACAATGAGCAGTTCTTC.

The chain has TRBV30 and TRBJ2-3, with TRBD1 matching over 7 bases. The CDR3 length is 12 residues. Germline values: CDR1 GTSNPN, CDR2 SVGIG (reference sequence). Trimming removed 8 bases from V and 6 bases from J; junction bases left unmatched: 8. In DNA, the CDR3 is TGTGCCCGAAAAGACAGGGTTGATACGCAGTATTTT. This gives the protein CARKDRVDTQYF.

The rearrangement uses TRBV5-1 and TRBJ2-3; 9 bases line up with TRBD2. This CDR3 is 17 amino acids long. Germline loops: CDR1 SGHRS, CDR2 YFSETQ. Trimming took 0 bases from V and 5 from J; bases not matched to a gene: 10. CDR3 amino acids: CASSLAGAGGPRDTQYF. DNA for the CDR3: TGCGCCAGCAGCTTGGCTGGGGCGGGGGGGCCGAGAGATACGCAGTATTTT.

The chain couples TRBV7-2 to TRBJ1-3, with D perhaps matching TRBD1 (6 bases). The ends were cut back, 5 bases at V and 0 bases at J, with 17 bases in the middle. Germline loops: CDR1 SGHTA, CDR2 FQGNSA. The CDR3 totals 17 residues. CDR3 in amino acids: CASSRYPRGVSGNTIYF. CDR3 DNA: TGTGCCAGCAGCCGCTACCCCAGGGGAGTCTCTGGAAACACCATATATTTT.

The rearrangement links TRBV2 to TRBJ1-4; D perhaps matches TRBD1 (6 bases). The CDR3 runs 22 residues. Germline CDR1 reads SNHLY; CDR2 reads FYNNEI. V dropped 2 bases and J dropped 3 bases, with 31 bases sitting between them. The CDR3 is CASSERARKAGVFILANEKLFF. The CDR3 nucleotides are TGTGCCAGCAGTGAACGAGCCCGGAAGGCAGGGGTTTTTATCTTGGCTAATGAAAAACTGTTTTTT.

The chain links TRBV18 to TRBJ2-2; TRBD1 agrees at 9 bases. V lost 2 bases and J lost 1; bases outside the gene matches: 8. The CDR3 length is 18 residues. Germline V CDR1 and CDR2: KGHSH, LQKENI. The DNA of the CDR3 is TGTGCCAGCTCACCATTAACAGGGGGCGGTCTGAACACCGGGGAGCTGTTTTTT. Translating gives CASSPLTGGGLNTGELFF.

This chain links TRBV21-1 with TRBJ2-3; the DNA was not compared with TRBD2, the D call given in the table. TRBV21-1 represents a pseudogene. The CDR3 is 19 amino acids. The CDR3 nucleotides read TGTGCCAGCAGCAAAATTGGAAGGCGGGGGGGCCGGGGCACAGATACGCAGTATTTT. Amino acid sequence: CASSKIGRRGGRGTDTQYF.

CDR3 amino acids: CASSWDTSGSPLHF. CDR3 in DNA: TGTGCCAGCAGCTGGGACACCTCGGGTTCACCCCTCCACTTT. The V and J genes are TRBV3-1 (or the pseudogene TRBV3-2) and TRBJ1-6; D might be TRBD1 (6 bases). The CDR3 runs to 14 residues. Trimming cost V 5 bases and J 9 bases, with 14 bases left between them. CDR1 and CDR2 (germline): LGHDT, YNNKEL (reference sequence).

The V and J genes are TRBV5-1 and TRBJ2-2; 7 nucleotides align to TRBD1. V dropped 0 bases and J dropped 5; count of bases not matched to a gene: 4. Germline loops: CDR1 SGHRS, CDR2 YFSETQ. CDR3 length equals 15 residues. This CDR3 reads CASSLGDRETGELFF. The DNA of the CDR3 is TGCGCCAGCAGCTTGGGTGACAGGGAGACCGGGGAGCTGTTTTTT. The complete variable domain, with remaining parts taken from reference TRBV5-1 and TRBJ2-2, reads KAGVTQTPRYLIKTRGQQVTLSCSPISGHRSVSWYQQTPGQGLQFLFEYFSETQRNKGNFPGRFSGRQFSNSRSEMNVSTLELGDSALYLCASSLGDRETGELFFGEGSRLTVL.

J is TRBJ1-2 and V is TRBV6-1; the D gene is possibly TRBD1 (6 bases). CDR1 and CDR2 from the germline V gene are MNHNS and SASEGT. The CDR3 is made up of 16 amino acids. Deletions cut 2 bases from V and 11 bases from J, with 24 bases between. As DNA, the CDR3 is TGTGCCAGCAGTGAACGCGGGCAGGGGCCGGGCTTCGGTTACACCTTC. Translation gives CASSERGQGPGFGYTF.

A note on this clone: Other DNA sequences in this specimen translate into the identical CDR3. The chain recombines TRBV18 with TRBJ2-7, with TRBD1 identical over 11 bases. The CDR3 sequence is 15 residues long. CDR1 KGHSH and CDR2 LQKENI come from the germline V gene. The V and J ends lost 6 bases and 0 bases, in that order; junction bases with no gene match: 4. CDR3 coding DNA: TGTGCCAGCTCCCCTGGGACAGGGGGCTCCTACGAGCAGTACTTC. Its protein is CASSPGTGGSYEQYF.

This rearrangement joins TRBV5-3 to TRBJ2-2; 9 bases line up with TRBD1. TRBV5-3 is classed as an ORF, of uncertain function. The V and J ends lost 4 bases and 14 bases, in that order; junction bases with no gene match: 6. The CDR3 covers 12 residues. The CDR3 is CARSEEDRGLFF. The CDR3 DNA reads TGTGCCAGAAGCGAGGAGGACAGGGGCCTGTTTTTT.

The chain links TRBV11-2 to TRBJ1-2; D uncertain. CDR3 length: 11 residues. Per the germline V gene, CDR1 is SGHAT and CDR2 is FQNNGV. V gave up 3 bases and J gave up 8 bases, with 7 bases separating them. CDR3 residues: CASSFARGYTF. DNA for the CDR3: TGTGCCAGCAGCTTCGCCAGAGGCTACACCTTC.

The rearrangement uses TRBV6-5 and TRBJ1-4; 8 bases agree with TRBD1. This CDR3 is built from 14 residues. The ends lost 6 bases at V and 3 bases at J; junction bases unmatched: 3. The germline V gene encodes CDR1 MNHEY and CDR2 SVGAGI. In DNA form, the CDR3 reads TGTGCCAGCAGATCGGGACAGGCTAATGAAAAACTGTTTTTT. This codes for CASRSGQANEKLFF.

The sample holds one count of this clone. V gene TRBV7-3 combines with J gene TRBJ2-2; D is perhaps TRBD2 (5 bases). The CDR3 is 15 amino acids. Between the trimmed V and J ends, which lost 2 bases and 6 bases, there was a span of 13 bases. Germline V CDR1 and CDR2: SGHTA, FQGTGA. CDR3 in amino acids: CASSLSPGGAGELFF. In DNA form, the CDR3 reads TGTGCCAGCAGCTTATCGCCAGGAGGCGCCGGGGAGCTGTTTTTT.

The chain uses TRBV4-2 and TRBJ1-3; D remains ambiguous. V was shortened by 4 bases and J by 4 bases, with 11 bases between the two germline ends. The CDR3 contains 14 residues. Germline lookup yields CDR1 LGHNA and CDR2 YNFKEQ. The CDR3 bases are TGTGCCAGCAGCCCCCCCGCGGCAGGAAACACCATATATTTT. This translates into CASSPPAAGNTIYF.

The V and J genes are TRBV11-2 and TRBJ2-5; D is possibly TRBD1 (5 bases). The CDR3 runs 13 residues. Trimming took 3 bases from V and 9 from J, leaving 14 bases between them. CDR1 and CDR2 from the germline V gene are SGHAT and FQNNGV. CDR3 in amino acids: CASSLGRGPAQYF. The DNA of the CDR3 is TGTGCCAGCAGCTTGGGTAGGGGCCCGGCCCAGTACTTC.

The chain combines TRBV7-9 with TRBJ1-2, with 7 bases lining up with TRBD1. V shed 3 bases and J 8 bases; nucleotides not matched to a gene: 3. Germline V gene sequence: CDR1 SEHNR, CDR2 FQNEAQ (reference sequence). CDR3 size: 12 residues. The CDR3 region is CASSFNRGGYTF. In DNA, the CDR3 is TGTGCCAGCAGCTTCAACAGGGGCGGCTACACCTTC. The whole variable domain, remainder taken from reference TRBV7-9 and TRBJ1-2, is DTGVSQNPRHKITKRGQNVTFRCDPISEHNRLYWYRQTLGQGPEFLTYFQNEAQLEKSRLLSDRFSAERPKGSFSTLEIQRTEQGDSAMYLCASSFNRGGYTFGSGTRLTVV.

This clone was detected once. The CDR3 spells CASSLDSGTGTHEQYF. The CDR3 region has the DNA TGTGCCAGCAGCTTAGATTCCGGGACAGGGACCCACGAGCAGTACTTC. The chain couples TRBV7-6 to TRBJ2-7, with 9 bases lining up with TRBD1. J gave up 5 bases and V 1 base, and 9 bases lay outside the gene matches. The CDR3 extends over 16 amino acids. In germline, CDR1 is SGHVS, CDR2 FNYEAQ.

About this clone: Other DNA sequences in this sample translate to the same CDR3. The chain combines TRBV3-1 (or the pseudogene TRBV3-2) with TRBJ2-5, with TRBD2 as a possible D gene (7 bases). Trimming cost V 4 bases and J 4 bases, with 13 bases left between them. This CDR3 region has 14 residues. Germline CDR1 and CDR2: LGHDT and YNNKEL (reference sequence). The CDR3 DNA sequence: TGTGCCAGCAGCCCGAGGGGGAGGGGAGAGACCCAGTACTTC. It codes for CASSPRGRGETQYF.

Remarks on this clone: Other DNA sequences in this specimen translate into the identical CDR3. The chain couples TRBV2 to TRBJ1-5, with TRBD1 matching 8 bases. The CDR3 spans 13 residues. V was pared by 6 bases and J by 2 bases, with 0 bases of the junction left unmatched. Germline assignment: CDR1 SNHLY and CDR2 FYNNEI. The CDR3 loop reads CASRQGGNQPQHF. For the CDR3, the DNA is TGTGCCAGCAGACAGGGGGGCAATCAGCCCCAGCATTTT.